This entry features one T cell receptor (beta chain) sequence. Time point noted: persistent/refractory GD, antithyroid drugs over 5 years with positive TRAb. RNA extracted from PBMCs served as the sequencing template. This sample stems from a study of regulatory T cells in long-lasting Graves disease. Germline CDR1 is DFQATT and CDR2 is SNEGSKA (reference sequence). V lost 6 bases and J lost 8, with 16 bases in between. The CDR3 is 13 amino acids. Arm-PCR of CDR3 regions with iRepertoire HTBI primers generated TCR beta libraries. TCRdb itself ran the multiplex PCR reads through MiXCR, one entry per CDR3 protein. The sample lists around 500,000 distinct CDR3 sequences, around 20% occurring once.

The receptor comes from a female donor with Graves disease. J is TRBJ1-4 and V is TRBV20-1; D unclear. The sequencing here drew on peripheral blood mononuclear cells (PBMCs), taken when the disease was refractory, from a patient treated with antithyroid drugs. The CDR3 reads CSALRDLGEKLFF. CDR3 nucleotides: TGCAGTGCCCTCCGCGACCTGGGGGAAAAACTGTTTTTT.